The 9 T cell receptor beta chains given below trace back to one sample, sequenced in a study of T cells in Graves' hyperthyroidism and ophthalmopathy. The CDR3 regions of TCR beta were amplified from RNA transcripts. TCR CDR3 regions were first amplified by RT-PCR with HTBI primers. TCRdb independently ran MiXCR on the multiplex PCR reads; one entry per CDR3 protein. The sample holds over 650,000 distinct CDR3 sequences, about 15% seen once. The specimen sequenced was blood. Receptors were obtained from a man younger than 35 with Graves' hyperthyroidism.

The J gene is TRBJ1-5, the V gene TRBV12-3 or TRBV12-4; 10 bases align to TRBD1. Unmatched junction bases numbered 14, after V lost 6 bases and J lost 0 bases. The CDR3 length is 19 residues. DNA of the CDR3: TGTGCCAGCAGCCGACGGGACAGGGGACAATTCTATAGCAATCAGCCCCAGCATTTT. Translated: CASSRRDRGQFYSNQPQHF.

This clonotype was counted ten times or more. The chain carries TRBV28 and TRBJ2-5; TRBD2 matches at 7 bases. The CDR3 totals 13 residues. CDR1 is MDHEN, CDR2 SYDVKM, per germline. The J segment lost 5 bases and the V segment lost 4 bases, leaving 4 bases of the junction unmatched. The CDR3: CASSSGRRETQYF. The CDR3, as DNA: TGTGCCAGCAGTTCCGGGAGGCGGGAGACCCAGTACTTC.

J is TRBJ2-3 and V is TRBV20-1, with TRBD2 matching over 10 bases. Germline V gene lookup returns CDR1 DFQATT and CDR2 SNEGSKA (reference sequence). The ends lost 4 bases at V and 0 bases at J; junction bases unmatched: 4. CDR3 size: 15 residues. The CDR3 coding sequence is TGCAGTGCTACTAGCGGGAGCGGGAGCACAGATACGCAGTATTTT. Translated: CSATSGSGSTDTQYF.

V and J are TRBV5-1 and TRBJ2-5, with a tentative D call TRBD2 (6 bases). The germline V and J ends were trimmed by 4 bases and 1 base, with 17 bases remaining between them. This CDR3 is 16 amino acids long. CDR1 and CDR2 (germline): SGHRS, YFSETQ. The CDR3 nucleotides read TGCGCCAGCAGCCTCCGGGACTCCCAGTTCCAAGAGACCCAGTACTTC. Its protein is CASSLRDSQFQETQYF. Supplemented by reference TRBV5-1 and TRBJ2-5, the full variable domain reads KAGVTQTPRYLIKTRGQQVTLSCSPISGHRSVSWYQQTPGQGLQFLFEYFSETQRNKGNFPGRFSGRQFSNSRSEMNVSTLELGDSALYLCASSLRDSQFQETQYFGPGTRLLVL.

This clonotype was seen at least ten times. V usage is TRBV15 and J usage is TRBJ2-5, with D possibly being TRBD1 (5 bases). The CDR3 has 14 residues. Germline values: CDR1 LNHNV, CDR2 YYDKDF (reference sequence). The V end lost 4 bases, the J end lost 4 bases, and 13 bases lay between the germline ends. CDR3 nucleotides: TGTGCCACCAGCAACCTCAGGGAACCAGAGACCCAGTACTTC. It is translated as CATSNLREPETQYF.

This clonotype was counted at least ten times. This sequence joins TRBV28 and TRBJ2-5; D remains ambiguous. From germline, CDR1 is MDHEN and CDR2 SYDVKM. CDR3 size: 14 residues. The ends were cut back, 1 base at V and 1 base at J, with 7 bases in the middle. The CDR3 DNA is TGTGCCAGCAGTTTATCTTGGGCCCAAGAGACCCAGTACTTC. This codes for CASSLSWAQETQYF.

In its sample, this clonotype was seen many times. This CDR3 reads CASTDSFLNTEAFF. CDR3 in DNA: TGTGCCAGCACGGACAGTTTTTTGAACACTGAAGCTTTCTTT. J is TRBJ1-1 and V is TRBV6-2 or TRBV6-3; maybe TRBD1 (6 bases). This CDR3 is 14 amino acids long. Per germline, CDR1 MNHEY and CDR2 SVGEGT. Trimming removed 7 bases at V and 0 bases at J, with 12 bases between.

This clonotype was found many times. The J gene is TRBJ2-5, the V gene TRBV24-1; no definite D call. Germline lookup yields CDR1 KGHDR and CDR2 SFDVKD. The length of the CDR3 is 14 residues. Trimming shortened V by 1 base and J by 7 bases, and 12 bases separated the two germline ends. The chain's CDR3 is CATSDLQIPGTQYF. CDR3 nucleotide sequence: TGTGCCACCAGTGATTTACAAATCCCTGGGACCCAGTACTTC.

This clonotype turned up a few times. The chain links TRBV28 to TRBJ1-2, with D hard to call. This CDR3 region has 13 residues. V lost 2 bases to trimming and J lost 11 bases, with 15 bases between them. Germline CDR1 reads MDHEN; CDR2 reads SYDVKM. The CDR3 DNA reads as TGTGCCAGCAGTTTAAACAGCCTGCCTTTGTACACCTTC. This codes for CASSLNSLPLYTF.